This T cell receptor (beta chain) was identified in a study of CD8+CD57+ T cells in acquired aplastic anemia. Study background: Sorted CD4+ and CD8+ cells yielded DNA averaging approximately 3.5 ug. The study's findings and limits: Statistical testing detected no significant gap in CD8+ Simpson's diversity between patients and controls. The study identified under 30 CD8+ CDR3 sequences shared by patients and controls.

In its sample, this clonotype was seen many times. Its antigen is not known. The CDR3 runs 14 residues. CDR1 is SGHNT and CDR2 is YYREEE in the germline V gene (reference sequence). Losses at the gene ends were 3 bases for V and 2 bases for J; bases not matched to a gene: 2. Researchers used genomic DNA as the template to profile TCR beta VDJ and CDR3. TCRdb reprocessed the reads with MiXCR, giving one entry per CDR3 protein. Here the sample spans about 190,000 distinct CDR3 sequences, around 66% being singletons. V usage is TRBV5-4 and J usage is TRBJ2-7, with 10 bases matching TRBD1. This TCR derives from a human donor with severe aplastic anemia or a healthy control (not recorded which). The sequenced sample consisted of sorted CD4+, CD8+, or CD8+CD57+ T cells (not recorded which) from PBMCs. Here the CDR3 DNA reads TGTGCCAGCAGCTCCGGGACAGGGGCCTACGAGCAGTACTTC. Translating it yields CASSSGTGAYEQYF. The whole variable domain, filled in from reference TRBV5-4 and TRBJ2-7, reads ETGVTQSPTHLIKTRGQQVTLRCSSQSGHNTVSWYQQALGQGPQFIFQYYREEENGRGNFPPRFSGLQFPNYSSELNVNALELDDSALYLCASSSGTGAYEQYFGPGTRLTVT.